This record looks at one T cell receptor (beta chain) sequence and its context. This table comes from immunoSEQ multiplex PCR, and its TCRdb copy is limited to in-frame clones, with some not included. This repertoire shows 150,000 or so clones, roughly nine tenths found once; its top ten account for roughly a sixth. This record belongs to a study of blood T cell repertoires in COVID-19. Across the whole study: Samples representing acute and convalescent COVID-19 were sourced from the United States, Italy and Spain. PBMCs, B-cell-depleted T cells, or T cells provided the cDNA or gDNA that made up the material.

The germline gives CDR1 MDHEN, CDR2 SYDVKM. V dropped 5 bases and J dropped 2; count of bases not matched to a gene: 8. The CDR3 runs 15 residues. The sequence came from a man aged 55 to 69 with active or convalescent COVID-19. V and J are TRBV28 and TRBJ1-2; 7 nucleotides match TRBD1. Sample: peripheral blood. In DNA form, the CDR3 reads TGTGCCAGCAGTATCCCGGGACAGCGGAACTATGGCTACACCTTC. As protein: CASSIPGQRNYGYTF.